These 4 T cell receptor beta chains share one sample of origin, sequenced in a study of T cell responses to AZD1222 COVID-19 vaccine. Data came from immunoSEQ multiplex PCR; TCRdb stores just in-frame clones and leaves some out. The table lists 120,000 or so clones, 85% to 95% of them singletons. The specimen comprised peripheral blood, sampled on day 0 of AZD1222 vaccination. Every receptor here comes from an adult in good health.

V and J are TRBV18 and TRBJ1-1; D unclear. The CDR3 has 15 residues. V was cut by 1 base and J by 3 bases, with 12 bases left in between. The germline gives CDR1 KGHSH, CDR2 LQKENI. The CDR3 DNA sequence: TGTGCCAGCTCACCACAGGGTCGGAGCTACACTGAAGCTTTCTTT. It yields the protein CASSPQGRSYTEAFF.

The table lists this clone with a few counts. This chain connects TRBV19 to TRBJ1-1; D gene unclear. The germline CDR1 and CDR2 sequences are LNHDA and SQIVND (reference sequence). This CDR3 has 13 amino acids. V was shortened by 5 bases and J by 0 bases, with 7 bases between the two germline ends. DNA for the CDR3: TGTGCCAGTAGTCCTTACATGAACACTGAAGCTTTCTTT. This translates into CASSPYMNTEAFF.

V and J are TRBV6-6 and TRBJ2-2, with 8 bases aligning to TRBD1. V lost 2 bases, J lost 4 bases, and 3 bases stayed unmatched. CDR3 length: 15 residues. CDR1 and CDR2 (germline): MNHNY, SVGAGI (reference sequence). The CDR3 DNA reads TGTGCCAGCAGTTACGCAGGGGGCTCCACCGGGGAGCTGTTTTTT. This gives the protein CASSYAGGSTGELFF.

The V and J genes are TRBV27 and TRBJ2-1; a possible D gene is TRBD2 (5 bases). This CDR3 is 13 amino acids long. Germline values: CDR1 MNHEY, CDR2 SMNVEV (reference sequence). Trimming took 6 bases from V and 14 from J, leaving 20 bases between them. DNA of the CDR3: TGTGCCAGCAGCTCCAATGCGGGTCAGCCGAAGTTCTTC. Residues: CASSSNAGQPKFF.